Listed here are 16 T cell receptor beta chains from one sample, sequenced in a study of cytotoxic CD8 clonotypes in ibrutinib-treated CLL. Produced via immunoSEQ multiplex PCR; TCRdb's table is partial and in-frame only. The data show 250,000 to 350,000 clones, around 77% seen once. The sequencing used PBMCs, collected at disease progression, from a patient treated with ibrutinib. The receptors were sampled from a human donor with chronic lymphocytic leukemia.

CDR3: CASSSLNEKLFF. CDR3 in DNA: TGTGCCAGCAGCTCCCTTAATGAAAAACTGTTTTTT. The gene calls are TRBV7-2 and TRBJ1-4; D unresolved. CDR1 and CDR2 from the germline V gene are SGHTA and FQGNSA. V was clipped by 4 bases and J by 4 bases, with 4 bases between them. CDR3 length: 12 amino acids.

This rearrangement joins TRBV14 to TRBJ2-7, with 8 bases matching TRBD1. The CDR3 has 16 amino acids. V shed 4 bases, J shed 1 base, and the junction held 9 bases outside the gene matches. The germline V gene encodes CDR1 SGHDN and CDR2 FVKESK. The CDR3 DNA reads TGTGCCAGCAGCCCCTTTCCCGGACAGGGATCCTACGAGCAGTACTTC. Protein sequence: CASSPFPGQGSYEQYF.

The table lists this clone with a few counts. The chain carries TRBV6-5 and TRBJ1-2, with D hard to call. Trimming left V 5 bases short and J 4 bases short, with 11 bases between. This CDR3 region has 13 residues. CDR1 MNHEY and CDR2 SVGAGI come from the germline V gene. The CDR3 is CASSHRQIYGYTF. CDR3 nucleotide sequence: TGTGCCAGCAGTCACCGCCAGATCTATGGCTACACCTTC.

The chain recombines TRBV4-1 with TRBJ2-1; 8 bases are shared with TRBD2. This CDR3 contains 16 residues. The junction had 9 bases not matched to a gene; V was cut back by 1 base and J by 7 bases. In germline, CDR1 is MGHRA, CDR2 YSYEKL. For the CDR3, the DNA is TGCGCCAGCAGCCAAGTTCCAGCGGGAGTCCCGAATGAGCAGTTCTTC. Translating gives CASSQVPAGVPNEQFF.

V and J are TRBV19 and TRBJ1-2; no clear D. CDR1 LNHDA and CDR2 SQIVND come from the germline V gene (reference sequence). The ends were cut back, 5 bases at V and 5 bases at J, with 9 bases in the middle. The CDR3 is 12 residues long. The CDR3 DNA reads TGTGCCAGTAGTGTAGTACTGTATGGCTACACCTTC. Translating it yields CASSVVLYGYTF.

The chain recombines TRBV18 with TRBJ2-1; 7 bases map to TRBD2. Germline lookup yields CDR1 KGHSH and CDR2 LQKENI. This CDR3 contains 11 residues. V trimming: 6 bases; J trimming: 8 bases; junction bases outside the gene matches: 1. The CDR3, as DNA: TGTGCCAGCTCCCGGGGGGATGAGCAGTTCTTC. Its translation is CASSRGDEQFF.

The V gene is TRBV29-1, the J gene TRBJ2-1; 8 nucleotides align to TRBD2. The CDR3 contains 14 residues. J was trimmed by 6 bases and V by 6 bases; bases with no gene match: 10. The germline gives CDR1 SQVTM, CDR2 ANQGSEA. CDR3 amino acids: CSVNGVAGSNEQFF. The DNA for the CDR3 is TGCAGCGTCAATGGGGTAGCGGGATCCAATGAGCAGTTCTTC.

This clone showed up just a few times. The chain is built from TRBV4-2 and TRBJ1-1, with 7 positions matching TRBD1. The CDR3 has 15 residues. Germline trimming cut 2 bases from V and 6 bases from J; bases unmatched to any gene: 9. Germline V CDR1 and CDR2: LGHNA, YNFKEQ. The CDR3 is CASSQLDRVRSEAFF. The CDR3 bases are TGTGCCAGCAGCCAACTAGACAGGGTTCGGTCTGAAGCTTTCTTT.

The chain employs TRBV19 and TRBJ1-5; the D gene is possibly TRBD1 (6 bases). The CDR3 contains 19 residues. V lost 3 bases and J 0 bases, leaving 21 bases between the germline ends. Per germline, CDR1 LNHDA and CDR2 SQIVND (reference sequence). The CDR3 bases are TGTGCCAGTAGTATTGTTCTCGCCCAGGGGTATTATAGCAATCAGCCCCAGCATTTT. This gives the protein CASSIVLAQGYYSNQPQHF.

The chain carries TRBV6-1 and TRBJ1-3, with TRBD1 identical over 7 bases. V shed 3 bases, J shed 0 bases, and the junction held 2 bases outside the gene matches. Germline-derived CDR1 and CDR2 are MNHNS and SASEGT. The CDR3 consists of 15 residues. In DNA form, the CDR3 reads TGTGCCAGCAGTGAGGGACAGCCCTCTGGAAACACCATATATTTT. It specifies CASSEGQPSGNTIYF.

This sequence joins TRBV28 and TRBJ1-5, with D hard to call. With 6 bases removed from V and 9 bases from J, the gap between germline ends came to 9 bases. The CDR3 spans 11 residues. Germline V gene sequence: CDR1 MDHEN, CDR2 SYDVKM. The CDR3 reads CASRSLGPQHF. CDR3 bases: TGTGCCAGCAGGTCTCTTGGGCCCCAGCATTTT.

The gene calls are TRBV6-6 and TRBJ2-1; unclear D gene. Trimming cost V 0 bases and J 6 bases, with 9 bases left between them. This CDR3 has 14 amino acids. Germline V CDR1 and CDR2: MNHNY, SVGAGI (reference sequence). CDR3 sequence (DNA): TGTGCCAGCAGTTACTCGAGGTATAGCAATGAGCAGTTCTTC. Amino acid sequence: CASSYSRYSNEQFF.

V gene TRBV4-3 combines with J gene TRBJ2-3; 11 bases map to TRBD2. The CDR3 spans 18 residues. CDR1 LGHNA and CDR2 YSLEER come from the germline V gene. Losses at the gene ends were 0 bases for V and 0 bases for J; bases not matched to a gene: 5. CDR3 region: CASSQDVTSGGSTDTQYF. The CDR3 region has the DNA TGCGCCAGCAGCCAAGACGTCACTAGCGGGGGAAGCACAGATACGCAGTATTTT.

The V and J genes are TRBV9 and TRBJ1-2; D remains unclear. Trimming removed 6 bases at V and 5 bases at J, with 11 bases between. The CDR3 has 12 amino acids. Germline V CDR1 and CDR2: SGDLS, YYNGEE. The CDR3 DNA is TGTGCCAGCATGACCAGTGGATATGGCTACACCTTC. Translating gives CASMTSGYGYTF.

The genes are TRBV11-2 and TRBJ1-6, with D uncertain. Germline V CDR1 and CDR2: SGHAT, FQNNGV. The V and J ends lost 1 base and 9 bases respectively, with 7 bases between them. This CDR3 is built from 13 residues. The DNA of the CDR3 is TGTGCCAGCAGCTTAGGAACACGTTCACCCCTCCACTTT. Residues: CASSLGTRSPLHF.

The chain uses TRBV5-1 and TRBJ1-4, with a possible D match to TRBD1 (6 bases). The V and J ends lost 3 bases and 8 bases respectively, with 17 bases between them. Germline V lookup: CDR1 SGHRS, CDR2 YFSETQ. This CDR3 spans 15 amino acids. CDR3 DNA sequence: TGCGCCAGCAGCTCGGGTGGCAGGGGAGGGGAAAAACTGTTTTTT. It codes for CASSSGGRGGEKLFF.